The 19 T cell receptor beta chains in this list originate from one sample, sequenced in a study of T-cell memory formation after mild COVID-19. One entry per CDR3 protein, called by TCRdb with MiXCR from the 5' RACE reads. Altogether approximately 560,000 distinct CDR3 sequences are present, roughly a sixth being singletons, with the ten largest covering just over 8%. The sample consisted of PBMCs or a T cell subset sorted from them (not recorded which). Every receptor here comes from an adult woman who had mild COVID-19 (a few samples of this study predate the infection). Cell type and time point are not known.

In nucleotides, the CDR3 is TGCAGTGCTAGTCCTAGGTTCACCGGGGAGCTGTTTTTT. This gives the protein CSASPRFTGELFF. V usage is TRBV20-1 and J usage is TRBJ2-2; D is unresolved. The CDR3 loop spans 13 amino acids. The V end was cut by 3 bases, the J end by 4 bases, with 9 bases between. Germline V gene lookup returns CDR1 DFQATT and CDR2 SNEGSKA (reference sequence).

The chain links TRBV4-1 to TRBJ2-5; the match to TRBD2 covers 9 bases. Germline V lookup: CDR1 MGHRA, CDR2 YSYEKL. Losses at the gene ends were 1 base for V and 6 bases for J; bases not matched to a gene: 12. There are 17 residues in the CDR3. CDR3 nucleotides: TGCGCCAGCAGCCAAGCGGTCGCTAGCGGGGAGACCAAGACCCAGTACTTC. This translates into CASSQAVASGETKTQYF.

This clonotype was seen a handful of times. This chain joins TRBV12-3 or TRBV12-4 and TRBJ1-6, with D tentatively TRBD1 (5 bases). Trimming cost V 1 base and J 8 bases, with 12 bases left between them. The CDR3 has 15 amino acids. This CDR3 is CASSLDRGTHSPLHF. CDR3 nucleotide sequence: TGTGCCAGCAGTTTAGATAGGGGAACGCATTCACCCCTCCACTTT.

The genes are TRBV4-2 and TRBJ2-1; no definite D call. The CDR3 is 16 residues long. V lost 0 bases and J lost 0, with 9 bases in between. Germline CDR1 reads LGHNA; CDR2 reads YNFKEQ. This CDR3 is CASSQDWTYSYNEQFF. The DNA of the CDR3 is TGTGCCAGCAGCCAAGATTGGACGTACTCCTACAATGAGCAGTTCTTC.

The chain is built from TRBV7-9 and TRBJ2-1; 7 nucleotides match TRBD2. V lost 1 base, J lost 9 bases, and 6 bases stayed unmatched. The CDR3 is 14 residues long. The V gene's germline CDR1 is SEHNR and CDR2 FQNEAQ (reference sequence). CDR3 sequence (DNA): TGTGCCAGCAGCTTAGAGACTAGCAGTACTGAGCAGTTCTTC. Translation: CASSLETSSTEQFF. Full variable domain (outside the CDR3, taken from reference TRBV7-9 and TRBJ2-1): DTGVSQNPRHKITKRGQNVTFRCDPISEHNRLYWYRQTLGQGPEFLTYFQNEAQLEKSRLLSDRFSAERPKGSFSTLEIQRTEQGDSAMYLCASSLETSSTEQFFGPGTRLTVL.

In this sample, this clonotype turned up a few times. CDR3 bases: TGTGCCAGCAGCCAAAGGGACTTCACGGAGACCCAGTACTTC. This sequence encodes CASSQRDFTETQYF. The V call is TRBV7-8, the J call TRBJ2-5; weak D call: TRBD2 (6 bases). V gave up 5 bases and J gave up 5 bases, with 15 bases separating them. In germline, CDR1 is SGHVS, CDR2 FQNEAQ. This CDR3 is built from 14 residues.

The chain couples TRBV7-3 to TRBJ2-3; tentative D call: TRBD1 (5 bases). The V gene's germline CDR1 is SGHTA and CDR2 FQGTGA. V was trimmed by 7 bases and J by 0 bases, leaving 11 bases between them. The CDR3 sequence is 14 residues long. DNA for the CDR3: TGTGCCAGCACCCAGGGATTTAGCACAGATACGCAGTATTTT. Translation: CASTQGFSTDTQYF.

The chain employs TRBV6-5 and TRBJ1-2; D might be TRBD1 (6 bases). Trimming left V 6 bases short and J 4 bases short, with 15 bases between. There are 14 residues in the CDR3. The V gene's germline CDR1 is MNHEY and CDR2 SVGAGI. For the CDR3, the DNA is TGTGCCAGCAGGCAGGGGAGTAGGGGCTATGGCTACACCTTC. Amino acids: CASRQGSRGYGYTF.

This clonotype came up a few times. The chain has TRBV2 and TRBJ2-1, with a possible D match to TRBD1 (6 bases). Germline CDR1 reads SNHLY; CDR2 reads FYNNEI. The CDR3 is 15 amino acids. V was cut by 7 bases and J by 6 bases, with 19 bases left in between. The CDR3: CASNLGARILNEQFF. The CDR3 DNA reads as TGTGCCAGCAATTTGGGGGCGAGAATCCTCAATGAGCAGTTCTTC.

The sample holds many counts of this clonotype. The rearrangement uses TRBV7-9 and TRBJ1-2; 8 bases line up with TRBD1. Germline lookup yields CDR1 SEHNR and CDR2 FQNEAQ (reference sequence). V shed 4 bases, J shed 0 bases, and the junction held 10 bases outside the gene matches. The CDR3 has 17 amino acids. In nucleotides, the CDR3 is TGTGCCAGCAGCTCTGAAACAGGGGGACGAGCTAACTATGGCTACACCTTC. Protein: CASSSETGGRANYGYTF. Filled out from reference TRBV7-9 and TRBJ1-2, the complete variable domain reads DTGVSQNPRHKITKRGQNVTFRCDPISEHNRLYWYRQTLGQGPEFLTYFQNEAQLEKSRLLSDRFSAERPKGSFSTLEIQRTEQGDSAMYLCASSSETGGRANYGYTFGSGTRLTVV.

This clonotype showed up just a few times. V and J are TRBV29-1 and TRBJ2-3; D is perhaps TRBD1 (6 bases). This CDR3 is built from 14 residues. Per the germline V gene, CDR1 is SQVTM and CDR2 is ANQGSEA. V was shortened by 3 bases and J by 4 bases, with 14 bases between the two germline ends. The CDR3 DNA sequence: TGCAGCGTTGATGGAGCGTACAGGGCAGATACGCAGTATTTT. Residues: CSVDGAYRADTQYF.

The sample holds a few counts of this clonotype. This chain connects TRBV2 to TRBJ2-7; D could derive from TRBD1 or TRBD2 (6 bases each). This CDR3 comprises 13 residues. The V end lost 11 bases, the J end lost 3 bases, and 17 bases lay between the germline ends. Germline V CDR1 and CDR2: SNHLY, FYNNEI. For the CDR3, the DNA is TGTGCCGGGGTCCTCGGAGGGGGCTACGAGCAGTACTTC. It specifies CAGVLGGGYEQYF.

This chain joins TRBV12-3 or TRBV12-4 and TRBJ2-5; perhaps TRBD2 as D (5 bases). The germline V and J ends were trimmed by 4 bases and 3 bases, with 9 bases remaining between them. The CDR3 is 13 residues long. The CDR3 loop reads CASSWIGEETQYF. The CDR3 DNA reads TGTGCCAGCAGTTGGATCGGGGAAGAGACCCAGTACTTC.

This clonotype was seen many times. V and J are TRBV13 and TRBJ2-5; D unresolved. This CDR3 has 14 amino acids. CDR1 and CDR2 (germline): PRHDT, FYEKMQ (reference sequence). V lost 0 bases, J lost 2 bases, and 7 bases lay in between. In DNA form, the CDR3 reads TGTGCCAGCAGCTTAGGTCGAATACAAGAGACCCAGTACTTC. This sequence encodes CASSLGRIQETQYF.

This clonotype showed up just a few times. The chain recombines TRBV5-6 with TRBJ2-7; D may correspond to TRBD1 or TRBD2 (5 bases each). In germline, CDR1 is SGHDT, CDR2 YYEEEE. The length of the CDR3 is 16 residues. V lost 0 bases and J 0 bases, leaving 13 bases between the germline ends. The CDR3 DNA sequence: TGTGCCAGCAGCTTGGATCCCGGGGCAAGCTCCTACGAGCAGTACTTC. As protein: CASSLDPGASSYEQYF.

In this sample, this clonotype turned up many times. V usage is TRBV4-2 and J usage is TRBJ2-1; a possible D gene is TRBD2 (5 bases). Germline CDR1 and CDR2: LGHNA and YNFKEQ. Trimming removed 1 base from V and 2 bases from J, with 12 bases in between. This CDR3 contains 16 residues. CDR3 nucleotides: TGTGCCAGCAGCCAAGCCCGAACCGGGACCTACAATGAGCAGTTCTTC. Encoded protein: CASSQARTGTYNEQFF.

The chain recombines TRBV11-2 with TRBJ2-5; possible D gene TRBD1, 6 bases. Germline V gene lookup returns CDR1 SGHAT and CDR2 FQNNGV. The CDR3 is 16 residues long. V gave up 5 bases and J gave up 1 base, with 17 bases separating them. CDR3 sequence reads: CASSPRTGNPQETQYF. Written as DNA, the CDR3 is TGTGCCAGCAGCCCCAGAACAGGGAACCCCCAAGAGACCCAGTACTTC.

This chain uses TRBV5-1 with TRBJ2-3; D not certain. This CDR3 spans 14 amino acids. CDR1 is SGHRS and CDR2 is YFSETQ in the germline V gene. The V end lost 2 bases, the J end lost 4 bases, and 11 bases lay between the germline ends. This chain's CDR3 is CASSFGGSADTQYF. The CDR3 DNA reads TGCGCCAGCAGCTTTGGCGGTTCCGCAGATACGCAGTATTTT.

This clonotype was counted ten times or more. The CDR3 reads CASSLEGTGFYEQYF. CDR3 sequence (DNA): TGCGCCAGCAGCTTGGAAGGGACAGGGTTCTACGAGCAGTACTTC. V and J are TRBV5-1 and TRBJ2-7; 9 bases line up with TRBD1. There are 15 residues in the CDR3. Germline V gene sequence: CDR1 SGHRS, CDR2 YFSETQ. With 0 bases clipped from V and 3 bases from J, the junction kept 4 bases outside the gene matches.